Listed below are T cell receptor beta chains from one sample, sequenced in a study of long-term antiretroviral therapy in people with HIV. Some clones are missing from TCRdb's copy, which holds only in-frame ones; the method was immunoSEQ multiplex PCR. Seen here are fewer than 20,000 clones, 80% to 90% observed once, and the top ten hold about 8.3%. The starting material was unsorted PBMCs, obtained 4.2 years after starting antiretroviral therapy. All receptors derive from a man between 45 and 60 years old with HIV. Each CDR3 is given with its conserved first and last residue. The order of the fields is D gene, J gene, clone size, V gene, CDR3 DNA, CDR3 protein. D genes are given only for firm matches. For some rows the clone size is stated as once, few or many, or as a class when expanded; others skip it.

D: TRBD2; J: TRBJ2-7; size: -; V: TRBV27; DNA: TGTGCCAGCAGTCGCTCACTAGCGGGTTCCTTGGGGGAGCAGTACTTC; CDR3: CASSRSLAGSLGEQYF
D: TRBD1; J: TRBJ1-2; size: few; V: TRBV12-5; DNA: TGTGCTAGTGGCAACGGACAGGGGAACTATGGCTACACCTTC; CDR3: CASGNGQGNYGYTF
D: TRBD1; J: TRBJ2-7; size: -; V: TRBV5-1; DNA: TGCGCCAGCAGCGAGGGACAGGGGGGCGAGGAGCAGTACTTC; CDR3: CASSEGQGGEEQYF
D: -; J: TRBJ2-7; size: -; V: TRBV2; DNA: TGTGCCAGCAGGCAGACAGGAGGAACCTACGAGCAGTACTTC; CDR3: CASRQTGGTYEQYF
D: TRBD1; J: TRBJ2-3; size: -; V: TRBV30; DNA: TGTGCCTGGAGGGATACGACAGGGGCCCTAGATACGCAGTATTTT; CDR3: CAWRDTTGALDTQYF
D: -; J: TRBJ2-3; size: -; V: TRBV11-2; DNA: TGTGCCAGCAGACTCGCCGCGACGTGGGGAGATACGCAGTATTTT; CDR3: CASRLAATWGDTQYF
D: TRBD2; J: TRBJ2-1; size: -; V: TRBV9; DNA: TGTGCCAGCAGCGTAGCTATCGGGCCTAGCGGGGACAATGAGCAGTTCTTC; CDR3: CASSVAIGPSGDNEQFF
D: TRBD2; J: TRBJ2-4; size: -; V: TRBV18; DNA: TGTGCCAGCTCCCAGAGTAGCGGGGGTGGCAAAAACATTCAGTACTTC; CDR3: CASSQSSGGGKNIQYF
D: -; J: TRBJ2-7; size: -; V: TRBV19; DNA: TGTGCCAGTAGTTTTGCAGTATACTACGAGCAGTACTTC; CDR3: CASSFAVYYEQYF
D: -; J: TRBJ1-1; size: -; V: TRBV19; DNA: TGTGCCAGTAGTACTTGGACGAACACTGAAGCTTTCTTT; CDR3: CASSTWTNTEAFF
D: TRBD1; J: TRBJ2-4; size: -; V: TRBV7-9; DNA: TGTGCCAGCAGCTTAGACCGCCGGACAGGCGGCCAAAACATTCAGTACTTC; CDR3: CASSLDRRTGGQNIQYF
D: TRBD1; J: TRBJ2-7; size: -; V: TRBV27; DNA: TGTGCCAGCAGGACAGGGGCTAGCAACGAGCAGTACTTC; CDR3: CASRTGASNEQYF
D: -; J: TRBJ1-2; size: -; V: TRBV6-5; DNA: TGTGCCAGCAGTTACGGGGCGCCATCCCAAATCTATGGCTACACCTTC; CDR3: CASSYGAPSQIYGYTF
D: -; J: TRBJ1-5; size: -; V: TRBV29-1; DNA: TGCAGCGTGACACTTTGGGGTAGGGATCAGCCCCAGCATTTT; CDR3: CSVTLWGRDQPQHF
D: TRBD2; J: TRBJ2-7; size: -; V: TRBV5-1; DNA: TGCGCCAGCAGCTTGATGACTAGCGGGGGGGTCGAGCAGTACTTC; CDR3: CASSLMTSGGVEQYF
D: -; J: TRBJ2-7; size: -; V: TRBV30; DNA: TGTGCCTGGAGCACGAATACCCACCCCGCAGCCGAGCAGTACTTC; CDR3: CAWSTNTHPAAEQYF
D: -; J: TRBJ1-4; size: -; V: TRBV18; DNA: TGTGCCAGCTCATCGAACCTCCCGGACGGCCCAACTAATGAAAAACTGTTTTTT; CDR3: CASSSNLPDGPTNEKLFF
D: -; J: TRBJ2-7; size: once; V: TRBV18; DNA: TGTGCCAGCTCTAACCAAAGGGGCTACGAGCAGTACTTC; CDR3: CASSNQRGYEQYF
D: -; J: TRBJ2-7; size: -; V: TRBV2; DNA: TGTGCCAGCAGGACAGAATACGAGCAGTACTTC; CDR3: CASRTEYEQYF
D: -; J: TRBJ1-2; size: -; V: TRBV2; DNA: TGTGCCAGCAGTGAACCGGGGGACTATGGCTACACCTTC; CDR3: CASSEPGDYGYTF
D: -; J: TRBJ1-5; size: -; V: TRBV27; DNA: TGTGCCAGCAGTTTAGGAGGGGCTCAGCCCCAGCATTTT; CDR3: CASSLGGAQPQHF
D: -; J: TRBJ1-2; size: -; V: TRBV9; DNA: TGTGCCAGCAGCGTAGCTCTACAGGGCTCAGATGGCTACACCTTC; CDR3: CASSVALQGSDGYTF
D: -; J: TRBJ2-5; size: -; V: TRBV7-7; DNA: TGTGCCAGCAGCTTAGGACAGGCGGCGAGGGAGACCCAGTACTTC; CDR3: CASSLGQAARETQYF
D: -; J: TRBJ2-6; size: -; V: TRBV5-6; DNA: TGTGCCAGCAGCTTGGGACTGCGTCTCTCTGGGGCCAACGTCCTGACTTTC; CDR3: CASSLGLRLSGANVLTF
D: -; J: TRBJ2-1; size: -; V: TRBV19; DNA: TGTGCCAGTAGTGGATCCTACAATGAGCAGTTCTTC; CDR3: CASSGSYNEQFF
D: -; J: TRBJ2-4; size: -; V: TRBV5-1; DNA: TGCGCCAGCAGCCCTACAGACTCCTTAGCCAAAAACATTCAGTACTTC; CDR3: CASSPTDSLAKNIQYF
D: -; J: TRBJ1-4; size: -; V: TRBV28; DNA: TGTGCCAGCAGACGTAACAGAGAACAACTGTTTTTT; CDR3: CASRRNREQLFF
D: -; J: TRBJ1-3; size: -; V: TRBV4-1; DNA: TGCGCCAGCAGCCAAGATCATGGGGCACCTTGGGACACCATATATTTT; CDR3: CASSQDHGAPWDTIYF
D: -; J: TRBJ2-7; size: -; V: TRBV12-5; DNA: TGTGCTAGTGGCCGGGGAGTCTACGAGCAGTACTTC; CDR3: CASGRGVYEQYF
D: -; J: TRBJ2-7; size: -; V: TRBV5-5; DNA: TGTGCCAGCGGTACACCGAGCTCCTACGAGCAGTACTTC; CDR3: CASGTPSSYEQYF
D: -; J: TRBJ2-7; size: -; V: TRBV5-1; DNA: TGCGCCAGCAGCTTGGCCTTAGGGGCCTCATACGAGCAGTACTTC; CDR3: CASSLALGASYEQYF
D: -; J: TRBJ1-2; size: -; V: TRBV2; DNA: TGTGCCAGCAGCACCGACATCAACTATGGCTACACCTTC; CDR3: CASSTDINYGYTF
D: -; J: TRBJ2-1; size: few; V: TRBV5-1; DNA: TGCGCCAGCAGCTCCCGGGCCGTAAACAATGAGCAGTTCTTC; CDR3: CASSSRAVNNEQFF
D: -; J: TRBJ2-3; size: -; V: TRBV18; DNA: TGTGCCAGCTCCCCCGAAGACGGGGGAGGAGATACGCAGTATTTT; CDR3: CASSPEDGGGDTQYF
D: -; J: TRBJ2-1; size: -; V: TRBV4-3; DNA: TGCGCCAGCAGCCAAGATTCGGGGCTATACAATGAGCAGTTCTTC; CDR3: CASSQDSGLYNEQFF
D: -; J: TRBJ1-1; size: few; V: TRBV27; DNA: TGTGCCAGCAGTCCTCCCTACAGGGAGACTGAAGCTTTCTTT; CDR3: CASSPPYRETEAFF
D: TRBD1; J: TRBJ1-5; size: few; V: TRBV5-8; DNA: TGTGCCAGCAGCTCGGACAGGGGGCTGGATCAGCCCCAGCATTTT; CDR3: CASSSDRGLDQPQHF
D: -; J: TRBJ2-7; size: few; V: TRBV28; DNA: TGTGCCAGCAGTCGGGGTTCCTACGAGCAGTACTTC; CDR3: CASSRGSYEQYF
D: -; J: TRBJ2-7; size: once; V: TRBV11-2; DNA: TGTGCCAGCAGTGCTGTGTCAGGGAACTACGAGCAGTACTTC; CDR3: CASSAVSGNYEQYF
D: TRBD2; J: TRBJ2-1; size: -; V: TRBV29-1; DNA: TGCAGCGTTGAAGGCGATAGCGGGAGCTCCTACAATGAGCAGTTCTTC; CDR3: CSVEGDSGSSYNEQFF
D: -; J: TRBJ1-1; size: -; V: TRBV4-3; DNA: TGCGCCAGCAGCCAAGATGTTCAGGGGTCGTACGCTGAAGCTTTCTTT; CDR3: CASSQDVQGSYAEAFF
D: -; J: TRBJ2-1; size: -; V: TRBV27; DNA: TGTGCCAGCACAGGACAGATGTACAATGAGCAGTTCTTC; CDR3: CASTGQMYNEQFF
D: -; J: TRBJ1-4; size: -; V: TRBV6-5; DNA: TGTGCCAGCAGTTACCATGGGACTACAACTAATGAAAAACTGTTTTTT; CDR3: CASSYHGTTTNEKLFF
D: -; J: TRBJ2-7; size: -; V: TRBV6-1; DNA: TGTGCCAGCAGTGAATCGGGAACATGGGGTCACTACGAGCAGTACTTC; CDR3: CASSESGTWGHYEQYF
D: -; J: TRBJ2-2; size: -; V: TRBV7-2; DNA: TGTGCCAGCAGCCCCCTGGCAGACAACACCGGGGAGCTGTTTTTT; CDR3: CASSPLADNTGELFF
D: TRBD1; J: TRBJ2-5; size: -; V: TRBV5-5; DNA: TGTGCCAGCAGCGAACCGCCAGGGGGCCTACAAGAGACCCAGTACTTC; CDR3: CASSEPPGGLQETQYF
D: TRBD1; J: TRBJ1-4; size: -; V: TRBV4-1; DNA: TGCGCCAGCAGCCAACTTCCGGGACAGGGACCGTGGACTAATGAAAAACTGTTTTTT; CDR3: CASSQLPGQGPWTNEKLFF
D: -; J: TRBJ2-2; size: once; V: TRBV7-9; DNA: TGTGCCAGCAGCCCCCTCCCCGGGGAGCTGTTTTTT; CDR3: CASSPLPGELFF